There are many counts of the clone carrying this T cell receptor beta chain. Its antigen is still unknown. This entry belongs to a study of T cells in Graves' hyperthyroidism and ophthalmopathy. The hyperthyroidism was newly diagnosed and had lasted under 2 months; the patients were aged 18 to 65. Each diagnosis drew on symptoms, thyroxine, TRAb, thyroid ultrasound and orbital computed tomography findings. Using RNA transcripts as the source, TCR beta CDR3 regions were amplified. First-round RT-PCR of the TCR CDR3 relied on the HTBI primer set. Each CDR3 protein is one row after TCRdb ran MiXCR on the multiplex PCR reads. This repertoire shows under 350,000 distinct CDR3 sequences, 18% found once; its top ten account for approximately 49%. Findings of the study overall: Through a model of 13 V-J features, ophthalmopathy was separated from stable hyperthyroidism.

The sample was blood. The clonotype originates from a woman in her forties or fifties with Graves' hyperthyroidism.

The CDR3: CASSPVGIGGETQYF. The CDR3 DNA is TGTGCCAGCAGCCCAGTAGGGATTGGAGGAGAGACCCAGTACTTC. The V and J genes are TRBV7-2 and TRBJ2-5; tentative D call: TRBD2 (5 bases). The germline CDR1 and CDR2 sequences are SGHTA and FQGNSA. This CDR3 has 15 residues. The ends were cut back, 5 bases at V and 4 bases at J, with 17 bases in the middle.